The 25 T cell receptor beta chains given below trace back to one sample, sequenced in a study of a mutant IDH1 vaccine in newly diagnosed glioma. Their antigen targets remain unknown. This sample's time point: week 47, end of study. All doses held 300 ug of mutant IDH1 20-mer peptide, with topical imiquimod. Generated by immunoSEQ multiplex PCR, the TCRdb table keeps only in-frame clones and is missing some. The sample contains 10,000 to 15,000 clones, roughly 79% of which appear only once. The sample was PBMCs, taken from a glioma patient whose treatment included an IDH1 peptide vaccine. These receptors originate from a woman in her thirties or forties with glioma.

This rearrangement joins TRBV9 to TRBJ1-2, with D possibly TRBD1 on 6 matching bases. The CDR3 extends over 12 amino acids. CDR1 and CDR2 from the germline V gene are SGDLS and YYNGEE. The V and J ends lost 4 bases and 8 bases respectively, with 12 bases between them. CDR3 loop: CASSSEGGGYTF. The CDR3 nucleotides read TGTGCCAGCAGCTCAGAGGGGGGGGGCTACACCTTC.

The gene calls are TRBV7-2 and TRBJ2-3, with 11 bases aligning to TRBD1. The CDR3 loop spans 15 amino acids. The J segment lost 3 bases and the V segment lost 4 bases, leaving 3 bases of the junction unmatched. The V gene's germline CDR1 is SGHTA and CDR2 FQGNSA. CDR3 amino acids: CASSSDRGRTDTQYF. The CDR3 coding sequence is TGTGCCAGCAGCTCGGACAGGGGGCGAACAGATACGCAGTATTTT.

The V gene is TRBV7-9, the J gene TRBJ1-4, with 7 bases fitting TRBD1. Germline V lookup: CDR1 SEHNR, CDR2 FQNEAQ (reference sequence). V shed 6 bases and J 10 bases; nucleotides not matched to a gene: 8. The length of the CDR3 is 13 residues. This chain's CDR3 is CASSYLTGVKLFF. Here the CDR3 DNA reads TGTGCCAGCAGTTATTTAACAGGGGTAAAACTGTTTTTT.

The chain is built from TRBV15 and TRBJ1-1, with a weak D call TRBD1 (5 bases). This CDR3 has 15 amino acids. V lost 0 bases and J 1 base, leaving 9 bases between the germline ends. In germline, CDR1 is LNHNV, CDR2 YYDKDF (reference sequence). The CDR3 sequence: CATSRDPGANTEAFF. Here the CDR3 DNA reads TGTGCCACCAGCAGAGATCCTGGGGCGAACACTGAAGCTTTCTTT.

The CDR3 bases are TGTGCCAGCAGCCAAGGCAGCGGCGGCTACGAGCAGTACTTC. This translates into CASSQGSGGYEQYF. This chain connects TRBV14 to TRBJ2-7, with D possibly matching TRBD2 (5 bases). There are 14 residues in the CDR3. CDR1 SGHDN and CDR2 FVKESK come from the germline V gene. Between the trimmed V and J ends, which lost 1 base and 3 bases, there was a span of 10 bases. Looking up the rest from reference TRBV14 and TRBJ2-7 gives the full variable domain: EAGVTQFPSHSVIEKGQTVTLRCDPISGHDNLYWYRRVMGKEIKFLLHFVKESKQDESGMPNNRFLAERTGGTYSTLKVQPAELEDSGVYFCASSQGSGGYEQYFGPGTRLTVT.

This clone was seen a few times. The chain recombines TRBV27 with TRBJ2-2; 9 nucleotides align to TRBD2. Trimming took 3 bases from V and 7 from J; bases not matched to a gene: 3. This CDR3 is built from 14 residues. Germline CDR1 MNHEY, CDR2 SMNVEV (reference sequence). The chain's CDR3 is CASSLRRGGGELFF. CDR3 nucleotides: TGTGCCAGCAGTTTGCGGCGGGGGGGCGGGGAGCTGTTTTTT.

This chain connects TRBV19 to TRBJ1-4, with a tentative D call TRBD1 (5 bases). Per the germline V gene, CDR1 is LNHDA and CDR2 is SQIVND (reference sequence). V lost 2 bases and J 2 bases, leaving 9 bases between the germline ends. The CDR3 runs to 15 residues. The CDR3 DNA sequence: TGTGCCAGTAGTATATCGGGGGACACTAATGAAAAACTGTTTTTT. It encodes CASSISGDTNEKLFF.

The gene calls are TRBV28 and TRBJ2-3, with 7 bases identical to TRBD2. Per germline, CDR1 MDHEN and CDR2 SYDVKM. The CDR3 extends over 16 amino acids. V dropped 5 bases and J dropped 1; count of bases not matched to a gene: 9. The chain's CDR3 is CASSPRTRMGTDTQYF. CDR3 nucleotides: TGTGCCAGCAGTCCGAGGACTAGAATGGGCACAGATACGCAGTATTTT. Drawing the rest from reference TRBV28 and TRBJ2-3, the complete variable domain is DVKVTQSSRYLVKRTGEKVFLECVQDMDHENMFWYRQDPGLGLRLIYFSYDVKMKEKGDIPEGYSVSREKKERFSLILESASTNQTSMYLCASSPRTRMGTDTQYFGPGTRLTVL.

The chain links TRBV4-2 to TRBJ2-1; D might be TRBD1 or TRBD2, each matching 5 bases. The V end lost 4 bases, the J end lost 0 bases, and 16 bases lay between the germline ends. In germline, CDR1 is LGHNA, CDR2 YNFKEQ. The CDR3 has 17 residues. The CDR3 protein is CASSREGRARSYNEQFF. Here the CDR3 DNA reads TGTGCCAGCAGCCGAGAGGGGCGGGCCCGCTCCTACAATGAGCAGTTCTTC.

The chain recombines TRBV4-2 with TRBJ2-7; tentatively, D is TRBD2 (6 bases). CDR3 size: 17 residues. Germline loops: CDR1 LGHNA, CDR2 YNFKEQ. Trimming stripped 4 bases from V and 2 bases from J, with 21 bases between. CDR3 coding DNA: TGTGCCAGCAGCCCCCTGACTAGTATAGATTCTGCCTACGAGCAGTACTTC. It codes for CASSPLTSIDSAYEQYF.

This clone showed up just once. The chain employs TRBV10-3 and TRBJ1-4, with D possibly being TRBD1 (5 bases). The CDR3 runs to 14 residues. Germline CDR1 reads ENHRY; CDR2 reads SYGVKD. Trimming left V 4 bases short and J 6 bases short, with 12 bases between. CDR3 loop: CAISGTDTDEKLFF. CDR3 coding DNA: TGTGCCATCAGTGGGACGGACACAGATGAAAAACTGTTTTTT.

The rearrangement links TRBV25-1 to TRBJ2-3; D is unclear. The CDR3 is 11 residues long. Trimming removed 6 bases at V and 6 bases at J, with 7 bases between. CDR1 and CDR2 from the germline V gene are MGHDK and SYGVNS. The CDR3 loop is CASRVADTQYF. In nucleotides, the CDR3 is TGTGCCAGCAGGGTGGCGGATACGCAGTATTTT.

J is TRBJ2-1 and V is TRBV5-4; TRBD2 aligns across 8 bases. Germline-derived CDR1 and CDR2 are SGHNT and YYREEE (reference sequence). This CDR3 has 15 amino acids. V was clipped by 1 base and J by 1 base; unmatched bases: 1. The CDR3 protein is CASSLSGGSYNEQFF. The CDR3 nucleotides read TGTGCCAGCAGCTTGAGCGGGGGATCCTACAATGAGCAGTTCTTC.

V usage is TRBV7-9 and J usage is TRBJ2-7; D may match TRBD1 or TRBD2 (5 bases each). CDR1 is SEHNR, CDR2 FQNEAQ, per germline (reference sequence). There are 14 residues in the CDR3. V was cut by 5 bases and J by 0 bases, with 11 bases left in between. The CDR3 here is CASSPGRISYEQYF. The CDR3 region has the DNA TGTGCCAGCAGCCCGGGACGGATCTCCTACGAGCAGTACTTC.

Of note for this clone: The identical CDR3 is also encoded by other nucleotide sequences in the sample. V gene TRBV6-5 combines with J gene TRBJ2-7; TRBD1 matches at 9 bases. The CDR3 loop spans 13 amino acids. CDR1 and CDR2 from the germline V gene are MNHEY and SVGAGI. Trimming at V came to 9 bases and at J to 6 bases, leaving 9 bases not matched to a gene. Written as DNA, the CDR3 is TGTGCCAGTGAACGGGACAGGGCCGGCGAGCAGTACTTC. Amino acids: CASERDRAGEQYF.

This clone was detected only once. J is TRBJ1-1 and V is TRBV7-2, with 8 bases lining up with TRBD1. The length of the CDR3 is 16 residues. Germline lookup yields CDR1 SGHTA and CDR2 FQGNSA. V dropped 1 base and J dropped 1; count of bases not matched to a gene: 5. In nucleotides, the CDR3 is TGTGCCAGCAGCTTAGGACCCGGGACAGGGAACACTGAAGCTTTCTTT. It encodes CASSLGPGTGNTEAFF.

This chain uses TRBV19 with TRBJ1-5, with D possibly matching TRBD1 (5 bases). Trimming left V 4 bases short and J 8 bases short, with 18 bases between. The V gene's germline CDR1 is LNHDA and CDR2 SQIVND (reference sequence). The length of the CDR3 is 15 residues. The CDR3 nucleotides read TGTGCCAGTAGTACTATGCTTGGGGCAGAGGAGCCCCAGCATTTT. Its translation: CASSTMLGAEEPQHF.

The V and J genes are TRBV19 and TRBJ1-3; D ambiguous. Trimming removed 6 bases from V and 0 bases from J, with 6 bases in between. The CDR3 is 13 amino acids. Per the germline V gene, CDR1 is LNHDA and CDR2 is SQIVND (reference sequence). The CDR3 sequence is CASRDFSGNTIYF. The CDR3 region has the DNA TGTGCCAGTAGGGACTTCTCTGGAAACACCATATATTTT. Supplemented by reference TRBV19 and TRBJ1-3, the full variable domain reads DGGITQSPKYLFRKEGQNVTLSCEQNLNHDAMYWYRQDPGQGLRLIYYSQIVNDFQKGDIAEGYSVSREKKESFPLTVTSAQKNPTAFYLCASRDFSGNTIYFGEGSWLTVV.

V is TRBV7-3 and J is TRBJ2-3, with 9 bases identical to TRBD1. Germline V CDR1 and CDR2: SGHTA, FQGTGA. This CDR3 has 16 amino acids. The V segment lost 5 bases and the J segment 1 base; nucleotides outside the gene matches: 7. The CDR3 here is CASSRDRVFGTDTQYF. The CDR3 DNA sequence: TGTGCCAGCAGCCGGGACAGGGTGTTTGGCACAGATACGCAGTATTTT.

The chain links TRBV4-3 to TRBJ2-7, with D possibly called TRBD1 or TRBD2 (6 bases each). CDR1 is LGHNA and CDR2 is YSLEER in the germline V gene. The CDR3 length is 14 residues. The V and J ends lost 4 bases and 5 bases respectively, with 15 bases between them. CDR3 sequence reads: CASSRTTGANEQYF. The CDR3 DNA is TGCGCCAGCAGCCGCACAACGGGGGCGAACGAGCAGTACTTC.

The chain couples TRBV27 to TRBJ2-7; TRBD2 aligns across 10 bases. The CDR3 consists of 15 residues. The germline CDR1 and CDR2 sequences are MNHEY and SMNVEV (reference sequence). Trimming at V came to 2 bases and at J to 4 bases, leaving 5 bases not matched to a gene. CDR3 in DNA: TGTGCCAGCAGTTTAATCCTAGCGGGAGCTTACGAGCAGTACTTC. Its translation: CASSLILAGAYEQYF.

This rearrangement joins TRBV10-3 to TRBJ2-7; no reliable D call. The germline V and J ends were trimmed by 11 bases and 4 bases, with 15 bases remaining between them. Germline V lookup: CDR1 ENHRY, CDR2 SYGVKD. This CDR3 has 12 amino acids. This CDR3 reads CASTSPSYEQYF. The CDR3 bases are TGTGCCTCTACGTCTCCTTCTTACGAGCAGTACTTC.

The rearrangement uses TRBV28 and TRBJ2-1, with 10 nucleotides matching TRBD2. This CDR3 comprises 14 residues. The germline gives CDR1 MDHEN, CDR2 SYDVKM. V lost 8 bases to trimming and J lost 5 bases; unmatched junction nucleotides: 6. This CDR3 reads CASDPGLAHNEQFF. CDR3 coding DNA: TGTGCCAGCGATCCGGGACTAGCGCACAATGAGCAGTTCTTC.

The chain is built from TRBV4-3 and TRBJ2-3; D gene ambiguous. CDR3 length: 14 residues. Germline CDR1 and CDR2: LGHNA and YSLEER. Between the trimmed V and J ends, which lost 4 bases and 2 bases, there was a span of 10 bases. The CDR3 coding sequence is TGCGCCAGCAGCCCTCTAGGGCTCACAGATACGCAGTATTTT. Translated: CASSPLGLTDTQYF.

The rearrangement joins TRBV7-9 to TRBJ1-1; 9 bases agree with TRBD1. CDR1 SEHNR and CDR2 FQNEAQ come from the germline V gene (reference sequence). J gave up 6 bases and V 5 bases, and 4 bases lay outside the gene matches. The CDR3 consists of 13 residues. In nucleotides, the CDR3 is TGTGCCAGCAGCGAGACAGGGGGGGCTGAAGCTTTCTTT. Residues: CASSETGGAEAFF.